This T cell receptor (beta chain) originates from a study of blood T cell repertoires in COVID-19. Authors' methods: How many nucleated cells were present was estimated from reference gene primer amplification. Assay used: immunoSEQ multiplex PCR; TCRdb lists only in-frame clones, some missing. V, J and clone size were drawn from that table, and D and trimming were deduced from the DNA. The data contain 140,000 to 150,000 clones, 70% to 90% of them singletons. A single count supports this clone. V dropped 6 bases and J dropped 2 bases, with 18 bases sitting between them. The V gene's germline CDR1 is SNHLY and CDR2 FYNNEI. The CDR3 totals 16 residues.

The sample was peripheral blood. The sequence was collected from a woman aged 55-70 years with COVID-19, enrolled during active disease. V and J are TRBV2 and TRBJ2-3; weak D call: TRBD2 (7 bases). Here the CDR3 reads CASRGLGRGPTDTQYF. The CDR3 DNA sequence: TGTGCCAGCAGGGGGTTGGGGCGGGGGCCCACAGATACGCAGTATTTT.